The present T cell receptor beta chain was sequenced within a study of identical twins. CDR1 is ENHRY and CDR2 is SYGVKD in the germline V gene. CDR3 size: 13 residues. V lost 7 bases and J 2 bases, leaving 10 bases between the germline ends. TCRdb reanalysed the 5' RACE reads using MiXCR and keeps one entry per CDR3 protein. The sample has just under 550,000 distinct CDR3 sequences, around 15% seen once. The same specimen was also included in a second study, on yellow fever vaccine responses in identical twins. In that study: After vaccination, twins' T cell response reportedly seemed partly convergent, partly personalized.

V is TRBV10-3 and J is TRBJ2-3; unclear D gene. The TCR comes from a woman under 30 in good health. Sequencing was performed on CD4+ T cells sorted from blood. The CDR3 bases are TGTGCCATCAACAAGGAACTCACAGATACGCAGTATTTT. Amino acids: CAINKELTDTQYF.